Given below is one T cell receptor beta chain in context. Clones were read by immunoSEQ multiplex PCR, and TCRdb kept only the in-frame ones, dropping some. The data show hundreds of thousands of clones, with approximately 89% seen just once and more than 0.009% held by the top ten. This record comes from a study of shared T cell receptors in the human thymus. This same sample was also part of a study on human thymus T cells. That source adds: Each of the donors was a healthy Finnish infant who was undergoing open corrective cardiac surgery for congenital heart defects. During corrective heart surgery, resections were taken, and the thymus tissue came from them. Thymic and blood repertoires seemed to favor certain V and J genes.

The sequenced material came from thymocytes. The origin of this receptor is a boy younger than two with a congenital heart defect.

CDR3 nucleotides: TGTGCCAGCAGCCAGATGGGGGGGAGCGGGTCCTCCTACGAGCAGTACTTC. This gives the protein CASSQMGGSGSSYEQYF. This chain links TRBV7-2 with TRBJ2-7; 7 nucleotides line up with TRBD2. In germline, CDR1 is SGHTA, CDR2 FQGNSA. The CDR3 length is 17 residues. V lost 5 bases to trimming and J lost 0 bases; unmatched junction nucleotides: 13.